This entry lists 29 T cell receptor beta chains sequenced from one sample in a study of T cells expressing NK-cell markers. TCRdb reanalyzed the 5' RACE reads, giving one entry per CDR3 protein sequence and no DNA. The table counts approximately 550,000 distinct CDR3 sequences; roughly 3.6% lies in the top ten. Sequencing was carried out using blood T cells: a sorted CD56 or NKG2C T cell subset, CD4+ or CD8+ T cells, or bulk PBMC T cells (not recorded which). Receptor source: a man aged 18 to 29 in good health.

The chain uses TRBV27 and TRBJ2-2; the TCRdb call, TRBD2, lacks DNA for checking. The CDR3 runs to 13 residues. Germline V gene data show CDR1 as MNHEY and CDR2 as SMNVEV (reference sequence). CDR3 loop: CASKREVAGELFF.

The chain uses TRBV19 and TRBJ1-1; TCRdb selects TRBD1, and the lack of DNA leaves this call unchecked. The CDR3 length is 15 residues. Germline lookup yields CDR1 LNHDA and CDR2 SQIVND (reference sequence). The CDR3 spells CASSMVQGSYTEAFF.

This chain joins TRBV12-3 or TRBV12-4 and TRBJ2-5; TCRdb proposes TRBD2, but this gene call is untestable without DNA. There are 16 residues in the CDR3. CDR3 in amino acids: CASRRLAGVEQETQYF.

J is TRBJ2-5 and V is TRBV7-6. The CDR3 is 13 amino acids. Germline CDR1 is SGHVS and CDR2 is FNYEAQ. The CDR3 loop is CASRKTLKGAQYF.

Here the CDR3 reads CASSPRGTGNQPQHF. This chain links TRBV5-1 with TRBJ1-5; the D call from TCRdb, TRBD1, cannot be confirmed without DNA. There are 15 residues in the CDR3. The germline gives CDR1 SGHRS, CDR2 YFSETQ.

The chain employs TRBV5-1 and TRBJ2-7; the D call of TRBD2 rests on TCRdb alone, since no DNA is present to check it. This CDR3 contains 16 residues. CDR1 and CDR2 (germline): SGHRS, YFSETQ. CDR3 sequence: CASSKTLGTSVNQQYF.

J is TRBJ2-5 and V is TRBV4-3; TCRdb gives TRBD2 as the D gene, but with no DNA this cannot be confirmed. The CDR3 spans 18 residues. The germline gives CDR1 LGHNA, CDR2 YSLEER. This CDR3 is CASSQDQGLAGGGETQYF.

The rearrangement joins TRBV11-2 to TRBJ2-1; TCRdb names TRBD2, which stays unverified in the absence of DNA. Germline V CDR1 and CDR2: SGHAT, FQNNGV. This CDR3 contains 14 residues. This chain's CDR3 is CASSDKLASNEQFF.

This rearrangement joins TRBV6-5 to TRBJ1-5; TCRdb selects TRBD1, and the lack of DNA leaves this call unchecked. This CDR3 has 15 amino acids. The germline CDR1 and CDR2 sequences are MNHEY and SVGAGI. The CDR3 spells CASRRTGSSNQPQHF.

The chain uses TRBV19 and TRBJ2-5; TCRdb gives TRBD1 as the D gene, but with no DNA this cannot be confirmed. The CDR3 runs 16 residues. Germline V gene data show CDR1 as LNHDA and CDR2 as SQIVND (reference sequence). CDR3 region: CASSRQGRGWRETQYF.

The CDR3 is CASSPGTGARSNYGYTF. J is TRBJ1-2 and V is TRBV4-2; TCRdb's D call, TRBD1, is unchecked because there is no DNA. CDR3 length: 17 residues. In germline, CDR1 is LGHNA, CDR2 YNFKEQ.

The chain uses TRBV6-2 or TRBV6-3 and TRBJ1-5; TCRdb gives TRBD1 as the D gene, but with no DNA this cannot be confirmed. The germline CDR1 and CDR2 sequences are MNHEY and SVGEGT. CDR3 length equals 14 residues. The CDR3 reads CASSKTGGGQPQHF.

The chain recombines TRBV20-1 with TRBJ1-3; TCRdb picks TRBD1, but there is no DNA to check that call. CDR1 DFQATT and CDR2 SNEGSKA come from the germline V gene (reference sequence). The CDR3 totals 15 residues. The CDR3 sequence is CSARGQSPGRNTIYF.

V is TRBV19 and J is TRBJ2-1; TCRdb picks TRBD1, but there is no DNA to check that call. The CDR3 is 15 amino acids. Germline V lookup: CDR1 LNHDA, CDR2 SQIVND (reference sequence). The CDR3 protein is CASRPDRAPYNEQFF.

V is TRBV9 and J is TRBJ2-7. CDR3 length: 13 amino acids. CDR1 SGDLS and CDR2 YYNGEE come from the germline V gene. The CDR3 loop reads CASSVGPSAEQYF.

V and J are TRBV12-3 or TRBV12-4 and TRBJ1-2; TCRdb outputs TRBD1, but without DNA this stays unchecked. This CDR3 comprises 14 residues. The CDR3 protein is CASSPGQGSYGYTF.

This sequence joins TRBV7-9 and TRBJ2-2. From germline, CDR1 is SEHNR and CDR2 FQNEAQ (reference sequence). The CDR3 covers 15 residues. Here the CDR3 reads CASSLITVKNGELFF.

This chain connects TRBV7-2 to TRBJ1-4; TCRdb lists TRBD1, though no DNA is available to test this call. The CDR3 extends over 16 amino acids. Germline CDR1 and CDR2: SGHTA and FQGNSA. The CDR3 region is CASSFGGTGRGEKLFF.

The chain is built from TRBV29-1 and TRBJ2-5; TCRdb's D call, TRBD2, is unchecked because there is no DNA. The CDR3 covers 14 residues. Germline values: CDR1 SQVTM, CDR2 ANQGSEA. CDR3 loop: CSVERRLAKETQYF.

The chain links TRBV12-3 or TRBV12-4 to TRBJ1-5. The CDR3 is 13 amino acids. This CDR3 reads CASSWSGPQPQHF.

The genes are TRBV12-3 or TRBV12-4 and TRBJ2-2. The CDR3 has 15 amino acids. The CDR3: CASSLTLPNTGELFF.

The CDR3 loop is CAIGPHYEQYF. The chain combines TRBV10-3 with TRBJ2-7; without DNA, the TCRdb call of TRBD2 cannot be checked. The CDR3 loop spans 11 amino acids. Germline lookup yields CDR1 ENHRY and CDR2 SYGVKD.

The chain joins TRBV19 to TRBJ2-6; no DNA is available, so the TRBD2 call from TCRdb remains unchecked. The V gene's germline CDR1 is LNHDA and CDR2 SQIVND (reference sequence). The CDR3 sequence is 20 residues long. The CDR3 region is CASSPKGGQGPQTGANVLTF.

The J gene is TRBJ2-1, the V gene TRBV10-3; TCRdb selects TRBD1, and the lack of DNA leaves this call unchecked. Germline assignment: CDR1 ENHRY and CDR2 SYGVKD. This CDR3 region has 13 residues. The CDR3 sequence: CASAPGSGNEQFF.

The rearrangement links TRBV7-8 to TRBJ2-7; TCRdb calls TRBD2, which cannot be checked without DNA. This CDR3 has 13 amino acids. Germline CDR1 is SGHVS and CDR2 is FQNEAQ. The CDR3 region is CASSLGGNYEQYF. The whole variable domain, remainder taken from reference TRBV7-8 and TRBJ2-7, is GAGVSQSPRYKVAKRGQDVALRCDPISGHVSLFWYQQALGQGPEFLTYFQNEAQLDKSGLPSDRFFAERPEGSVSTLKIQRTQQEDSAVYLCASSLGGNYEQYFGPGTRLTVT.

V and J are TRBV7-3 and TRBJ2-2; lacking DNA, the TRBD2 call made by TCRdb goes unchecked. The CDR3 consists of 16 residues. CDR1 is SGHTA and CDR2 is FQGTGA in the germline V gene. The CDR3: CASSLRGPSYTGELFF.

The genes are TRBV12-3 or TRBV12-4 and TRBJ2-6; the TCRdb call, TRBD1, lacks DNA for checking. This CDR3 spans 13 amino acids. CDR3 amino acids: CASNGARANVLTF.

The chain couples TRBV6-1 to TRBJ2-7; TCRdb lists TRBD1, though no DNA is available to test this call. CDR3 length: 12 amino acids. Germline lookup yields CDR1 MNHNS and CDR2 SASEGT. CDR3 sequence: CASSRRGYEQYF.

The chain links TRBV6-2 or TRBV6-3 to TRBJ2-6. The CDR3 consists of 14 residues. The V gene's germline CDR1 is MNHEY and CDR2 SVGEGT. CDR3: CASAPLTGANVLTF.